A selection of T cell receptor beta chains follows, all from one sample in a study of blood T cell repertoires in COVID-19. The method was immunoSEQ multiplex PCR; TCRdb's version includes in-frame clones alone and lacks a portion of them. The sample holds tens of thousands of clones, 80% to 85% seen once. Sequencing was performed on peripheral blood. The receptor source for this set is a human donor in a cohort sampled during active COVID-19. Each CDR3 is given with its conserved first and last residue. Each record gives: J gene, V gene, clone size, D gene, CDR3 protein, CDR3 DNA. D genes are given only for firm matches. Size values are once, few and many counts, or a class for expanded clones, and some rows have none.

J gene: TRBJ2-5
V gene: TRBV19
clone size: few
D gene: TRBD1
CDR3 protein: CASSILQGSETQYF
CDR3 DNA: TGTGCCAGTAGTATTCTACAGGGGAGCGAGACCCAGTACTTC

J gene: TRBJ2-7
V gene: TRBV7-9
clone size: NA
D gene: NA
CDR3 protein: CASGQGGTESSYEQYF
CDR3 DNA: TGTGCCAGCGGGCAAGGCGGGACAGAGAGCTCCTACGAGCAGTACTTC

J gene: TRBJ2-1
V gene: TRBV18
clone size: NA
D gene: NA
CDR3 protein: CASSPPASPGYEQFF
CDR3 DNA: TGTGCCAGCTCACCACCTGCCAGTCCGGGGTATGAGCAGTTCTTC

J gene: TRBJ1-1
V gene: TRBV19
clone size: NA
D gene: NA
CDR3 protein: CASRPQGTGTEAFF
CDR3 DNA: TGTGCCAGTAGACCTCAGGGGACCGGCACTGAAGCTTTCTTT

J gene: TRBJ2-5
V gene: TRBV3-1/TRBV3-2
clone size: NA
D gene: NA
CDR3 protein: CASTRDLDFADKTQYF
CDR3 DNA: TGTGCCAGCACCCGTGACCTGGACTTTGCCGACAAAACCCAGTACTTC

J gene: TRBJ1-1
V gene: TRBV7-2
clone size: NA
D gene: NA
CDR3 protein: CASSLAAGFTEAFF
CDR3 DNA: TGTGCCAGCAGCTTAGCAGCAGGCTTCACTGAAGCTTTCTTT

J gene: TRBJ2-7
V gene: TRBV11-3
clone size: NA
D gene: TRBD1
CDR3 protein: CASSRDRVHEQYF
CDR3 DNA: TGTGCCAGCAGCCGGGACAGGGTCCACGAGCAGTACTTC

J gene: TRBJ2-7
V gene: TRBV27
clone size: NA
D gene: TRBD2
CDR3 protein: CASSSGGGEGYEQYF
CDR3 DNA: TGTGCCAGCAGTTCTGGCGGGGGGGAAGGATACGAGCAGTACTTC

J gene: TRBJ1-4
V gene: TRBV7-2
clone size: NA
D gene: NA
CDR3 protein: CASSFQQGVNEKLFF
CDR3 DNA: TGTGCCAGCAGCTTTCAGCAGGGCGTTAATGAAAAACTGTTTTTT

J gene: TRBJ1-5
V gene: TRBV18
clone size: NA
D gene: NA
CDR3 protein: CASSPGGARSNQPQHF
CDR3 DNA: TGTGCCAGCTCACCAGGGGGCGCGAGGAGCAATCAGCCCCAGCATTTT

J gene: TRBJ1-2
V gene: TRBV5-6
clone size: NA
D gene: NA
CDR3 protein: CASSPRGYYGYTF
CDR3 DNA: TGTGCCAGCAGCCCCAGGGGCTACTATGGCTACACCTTC

J gene: TRBJ2-3
V gene: TRBV9
clone size: NA
D gene: TRBD1
CDR3 protein: CASSKQGSADTQYF
CDR3 DNA: TGTGCCAGCAGCAAACAGGGGTCCGCAGATACGCAGTATTTT

J gene: TRBJ1-5
V gene: TRBV19
clone size: NA
D gene: TRBD1
CDR3 protein: CASSGTGYQPQHF
CDR3 DNA: TGTGCCAGTAGTGGGACAGGGTACCAGCCCCAGCATTTT

J gene: TRBJ2-5
V gene: TRBV9
clone size: NA
D gene: TRBD1
CDR3 protein: CASSPGTGGETQYF
CDR3 DNA: TGTGCCAGCAGCCCCGGGACAGGTGGAGAGACCCAGTACTTC

J gene: TRBJ2-5
V gene: TRBV24-1
clone size: NA
D gene: NA
CDR3 protein: CATSDSGRETQYF
CDR3 DNA: TGTGCCACCAGTGATTCAGGGAGGGAGACCCAGTACTTC

J gene: TRBJ1-2
V gene: TRBV2
clone size: few
D gene: TRBD1
CDR3 protein: CASSWTGGDGYTF
CDR3 DNA: TGTGCCAGCAGCTGGACAGGGGGCGATGGCTACACCTTC

J gene: TRBJ1-6
V gene: TRBV18
clone size: once
D gene: NA
CDR3 protein: CASSPITRGGSNSPLHF
CDR3 DNA: TGTGCCAGCTCACCAATCACGCGGGGAGGGAGTAATTCACCCCTCCACTTT

J gene: TRBJ1-1
V gene: TRBV6-5
clone size: once
D gene: TRBD1
CDR3 protein: CASILTGELAFF
CDR3 DNA: TGTGCCAGCATTCTGACAGGGGAGTTGGCTTTCTTT

J gene: TRBJ1-1
V gene: TRBV30
clone size: NA
D gene: NA
CDR3 protein: CAWSDGRSNTEAFF
CDR3 DNA: TGTGCCTGGAGCGACGGGAGAAGCAACACTGAAGCTTTCTTT

J gene: TRBJ1-2
V gene: TRBV4-1
clone size: NA
D gene: NA
CDR3 protein: CASSRPTGPVYGYTF
CDR3 DNA: TGCGCCAGCAGCCGACCGACTGGCCCAGTTTATGGCTACACCTTC

J gene: TRBJ2-3
V gene: TRBV5-1
clone size: few
D gene: TRBD2
CDR3 protein: CASSLFLAGVSTDTQYF
CDR3 DNA: TGCGCCAGCAGCCTTTTTTTAGCGGGGGTTAGCACAGATACGCAGTATTTT

J gene: TRBJ2-5
V gene: TRBV3-1/TRBV3-2
clone size: NA
D gene: TRBD1
CDR3 protein: CASSQDGGGRRGLLGGGETQYF
CDR3 DNA: TGTGCCAGCAGCCAAGATGGAGGTGGGCGAAGGGGGCTCCTCGGCGGTGGGGAGACCCAGTACTTC

J gene: TRBJ1-2
V gene: TRBV9
clone size: NA
D gene: NA
CDR3 protein: CASSVAGNRANYGYTF
CDR3 DNA: TGTGCCAGCAGCGTAGCGGGGAACAGAGCTAACTATGGCTACACCTTC

J gene: TRBJ2-1
V gene: TRBV18
clone size: NA
D gene: NA
CDR3 protein: CASSFQGGSMANEQFF
CDR3 DNA: TGTGCCAGCTCCTTTCAGGGGGGCTCGATGGCCAATGAGCAGTTCTTC

J gene: TRBJ2-2
V gene: TRBV9
clone size: once
D gene: TRBD2
CDR3 protein: CASSQTSGGPGELFF
CDR3 DNA: TGTGCCAGCAGCCAGACTAGCGGGGGACCCGGGGAGCTGTTTTTT

J gene: TRBJ1-1
V gene: TRBV5-1
clone size: NA
D gene: NA
CDR3 protein: CASSLAGGRTEAFF
CDR3 DNA: TGCGCCAGCAGCTTGGCGGGGGGCCGGACTGAAGCTTTCTTT

J gene: TRBJ2-5
V gene: TRBV24-1
clone size: NA
D gene: TRBD1
CDR3 protein: CATSGAGGETQYF
CDR3 DNA: TGTGCCACCAGTGGGGCAGGGGGAGAGACCCAGTACTTC

J gene: TRBJ2-5
V gene: TRBV7-9
clone size: NA
D gene: TRBD1
CDR3 protein: CASSQGGPSETQYF
CDR3 DNA: TGTGCCAGCAGTCAAGGGGGCCCGTCCGAGACCCAGTACTTC

J gene: TRBJ1-1
V gene: TRBV5-1
clone size: NA
D gene: TRBD1
CDR3 protein: CASISTGGGTEAFF
CDR3 DNA: TGCGCCAGCATCTCGACAGGGGGAGGGACTGAAGCTTTCTTT

J gene: TRBJ1-2
V gene: TRBV12-5
clone size: NA
D gene: TRBD1
CDR3 protein: CASASLGQEDYGYTF
CDR3 DNA: TGTGCTAGTGCCTCCCTCGGACAGGAAGACTATGGCTACACCTTC

J gene: TRBJ2-5
V gene: TRBV5-3
clone size: NA
D gene: TRBD2
CDR3 protein: CARSSTSGGARETQYF
CDR3 DNA: TGTGCCAGAAGCTCGACTAGCGGGGGGGCCCGGGAGACCCAGTACTTC